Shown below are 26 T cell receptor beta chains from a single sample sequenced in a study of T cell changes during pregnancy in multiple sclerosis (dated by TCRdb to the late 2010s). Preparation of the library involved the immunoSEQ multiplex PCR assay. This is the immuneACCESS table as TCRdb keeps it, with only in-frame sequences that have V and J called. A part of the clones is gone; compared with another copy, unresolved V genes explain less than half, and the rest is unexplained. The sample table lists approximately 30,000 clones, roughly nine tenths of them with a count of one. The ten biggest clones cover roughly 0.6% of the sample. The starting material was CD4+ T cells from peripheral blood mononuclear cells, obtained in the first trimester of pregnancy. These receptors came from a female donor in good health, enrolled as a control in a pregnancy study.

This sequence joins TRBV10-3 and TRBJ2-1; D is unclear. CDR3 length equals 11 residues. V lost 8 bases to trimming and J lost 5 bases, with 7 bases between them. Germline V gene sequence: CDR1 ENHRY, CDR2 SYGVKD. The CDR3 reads CAIEANNEQFF. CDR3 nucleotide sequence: TGTGCCATCGAGGCGAACAATGAGCAGTTCTTC.

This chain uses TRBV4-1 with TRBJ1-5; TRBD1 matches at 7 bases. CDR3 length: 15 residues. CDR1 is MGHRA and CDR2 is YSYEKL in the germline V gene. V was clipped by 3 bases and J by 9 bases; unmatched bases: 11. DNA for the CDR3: TGCGCCAGCAGCCATCCGGGGTCGACAGGGCTGCCCCAGCATTTT. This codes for CASSHPGSTGLPQHF.

CDR3 residues: CAISLRGRDTEAFF. Here the CDR3 DNA reads TGTGCCATCAGTCTCAGGGGGCGGGACACTGAAGCTTTCTTT. This sequence joins TRBV10-3 and TRBJ1-1; TRBD1 matches at 8 bases. CDR3 length: 14 residues. The V segment lost 5 bases and the J segment 3 bases; nucleotides outside the gene matches: 5. Germline V lookup: CDR1 ENHRY, CDR2 SYGVKD.

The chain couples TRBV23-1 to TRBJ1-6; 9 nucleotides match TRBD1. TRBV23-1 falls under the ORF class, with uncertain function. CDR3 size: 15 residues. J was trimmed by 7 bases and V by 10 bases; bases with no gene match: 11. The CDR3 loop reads CATLGQGLRNSPLHF. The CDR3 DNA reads TGCGCCACATTAGGACAGGGGCTACGAAATTCACCCCTCCACTTT.

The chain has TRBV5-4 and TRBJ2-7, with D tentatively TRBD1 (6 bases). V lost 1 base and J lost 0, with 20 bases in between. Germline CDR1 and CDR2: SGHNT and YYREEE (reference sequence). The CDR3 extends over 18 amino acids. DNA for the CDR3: TGTGCCAGCAGCTTGTCTTCCGGGACAAACCATCTCTCCTACGAGCAGTACTTC. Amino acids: CASSLSSGTNHLSYEQYF. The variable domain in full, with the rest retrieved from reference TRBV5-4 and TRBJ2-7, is ETGVTQSPTHLIKTRGQQVTLRCSSQSGHNTVSWYQQALGQGPQFIFQYYREEENGRGNFPPRFSGLQFPNYSSELNVNALELDDSALYLCASSLSSGTNHLSYEQYFGPGTRLTVT.

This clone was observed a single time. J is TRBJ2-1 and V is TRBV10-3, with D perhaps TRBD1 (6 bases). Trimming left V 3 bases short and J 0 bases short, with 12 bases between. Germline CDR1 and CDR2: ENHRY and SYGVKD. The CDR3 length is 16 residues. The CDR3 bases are TGTGCCATCAGTGACCAACAGGGAATCTCCTACAATGAGCAGTTCTTC. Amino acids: CAISDQQGISYNEQFF.

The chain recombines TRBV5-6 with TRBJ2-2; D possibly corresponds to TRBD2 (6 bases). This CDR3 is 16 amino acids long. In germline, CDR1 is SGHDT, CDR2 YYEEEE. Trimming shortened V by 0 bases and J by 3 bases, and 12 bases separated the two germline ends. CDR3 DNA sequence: TGTGCCAGCAGCTTGGCCGGGGGAACTCACACCGGGGAGCTGTTTTTT. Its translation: CASSLAGGTHTGELFF.

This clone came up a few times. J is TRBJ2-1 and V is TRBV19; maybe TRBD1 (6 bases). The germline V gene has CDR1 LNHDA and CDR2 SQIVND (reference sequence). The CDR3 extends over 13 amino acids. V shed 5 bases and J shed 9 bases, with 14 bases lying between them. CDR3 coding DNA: TGTGCCAGTAGTCCCCGGACAGTGAGTGAGCAGTTCTTC. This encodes CASSPRTVSEQFF.

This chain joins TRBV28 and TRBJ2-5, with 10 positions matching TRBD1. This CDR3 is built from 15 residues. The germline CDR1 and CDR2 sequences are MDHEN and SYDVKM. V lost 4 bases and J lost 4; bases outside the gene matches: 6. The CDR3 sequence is CASSSDRGLGETQYF. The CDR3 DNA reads TGTGCCAGCAGTTCAGACAGGGGGCTGGGAGAGACCCAGTACTTC.

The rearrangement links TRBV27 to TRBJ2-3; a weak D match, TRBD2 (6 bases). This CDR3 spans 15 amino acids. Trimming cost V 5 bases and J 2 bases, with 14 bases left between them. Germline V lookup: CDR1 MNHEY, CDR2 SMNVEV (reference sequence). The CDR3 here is CASSGGLVFTDTQYF. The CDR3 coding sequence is TGTGCCAGCAGTGGGGGACTTGTTTTCACAGATACGCAGTATTTT.

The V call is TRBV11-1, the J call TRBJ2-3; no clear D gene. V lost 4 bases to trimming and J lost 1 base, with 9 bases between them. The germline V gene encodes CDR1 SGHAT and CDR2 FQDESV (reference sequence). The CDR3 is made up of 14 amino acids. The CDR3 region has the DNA TGTGCCAGCAGCTCTCCCTCCCGCACAGATACGCAGTATTTT. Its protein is CASSSPSRTDTQYF.

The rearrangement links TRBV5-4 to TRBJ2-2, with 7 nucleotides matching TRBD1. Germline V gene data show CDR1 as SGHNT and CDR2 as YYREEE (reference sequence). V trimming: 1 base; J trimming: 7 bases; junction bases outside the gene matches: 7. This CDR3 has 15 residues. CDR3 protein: CASSLFQGVVGELFF. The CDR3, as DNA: TGTGCCAGCAGCTTGTTTCAGGGGGTTGTCGGGGAGCTGTTTTTT.

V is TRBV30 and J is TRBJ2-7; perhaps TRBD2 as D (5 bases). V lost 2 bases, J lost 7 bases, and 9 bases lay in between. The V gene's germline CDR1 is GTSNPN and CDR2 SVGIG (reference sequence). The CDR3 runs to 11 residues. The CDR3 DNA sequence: TGTGCCTGGAGTCCCACGGGAGAGCAGTACTTC. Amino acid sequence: CAWSPTGEQYF.

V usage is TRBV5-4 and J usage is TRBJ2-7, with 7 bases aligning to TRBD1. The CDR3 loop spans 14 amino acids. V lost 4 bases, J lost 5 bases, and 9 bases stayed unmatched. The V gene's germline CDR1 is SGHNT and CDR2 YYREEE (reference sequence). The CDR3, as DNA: TGTGCCAGCAGCGCGACAGGGAGAGTCAACGAGCAGTACTTC. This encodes CASSATGRVNEQYF.

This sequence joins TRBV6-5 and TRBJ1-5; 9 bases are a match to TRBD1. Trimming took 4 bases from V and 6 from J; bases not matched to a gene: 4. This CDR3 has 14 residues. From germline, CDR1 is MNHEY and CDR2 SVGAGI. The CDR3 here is CASSSGQGSQPQHF. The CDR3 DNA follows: TGTGCCAGCAGTTCCGGACAGGGGAGTCAGCCCCAGCATTTT.

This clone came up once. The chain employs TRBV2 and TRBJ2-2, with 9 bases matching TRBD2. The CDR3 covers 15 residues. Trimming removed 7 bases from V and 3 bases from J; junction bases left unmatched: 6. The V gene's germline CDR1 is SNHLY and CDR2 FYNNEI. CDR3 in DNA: TGTGCCAGCACCCCAGCGGGGGGTCACACCGGGGAGCTGTTTTTT. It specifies CASTPAGGHTGELFF.

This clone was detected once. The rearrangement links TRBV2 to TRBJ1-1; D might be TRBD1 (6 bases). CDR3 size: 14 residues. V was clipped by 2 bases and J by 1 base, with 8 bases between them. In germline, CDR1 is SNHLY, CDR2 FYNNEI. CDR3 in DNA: TGTGCCAGCAGTGAACAGGGGACGAACACTGAAGCTTTCTTT. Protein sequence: CASSEQGTNTEAFF.

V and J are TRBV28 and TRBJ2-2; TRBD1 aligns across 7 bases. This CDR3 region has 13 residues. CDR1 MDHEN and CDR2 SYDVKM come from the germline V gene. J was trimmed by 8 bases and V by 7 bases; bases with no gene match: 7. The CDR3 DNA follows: TGTGCCAGCACAACAGGGGATCATGGGGAGCTGTTTTTT. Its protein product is CASTTGDHGELFF.

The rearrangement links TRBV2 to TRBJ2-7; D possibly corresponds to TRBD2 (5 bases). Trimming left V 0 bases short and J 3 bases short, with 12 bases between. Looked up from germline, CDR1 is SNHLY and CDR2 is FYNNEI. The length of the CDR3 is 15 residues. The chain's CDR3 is CASSEAASYNYEQYF. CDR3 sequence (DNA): TGTGCCAGCAGTGAAGCGGCTAGCTATAACTACGAGCAGTACTTC.

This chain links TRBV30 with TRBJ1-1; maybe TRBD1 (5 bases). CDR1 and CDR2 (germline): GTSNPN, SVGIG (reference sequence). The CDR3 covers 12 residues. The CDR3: CALSTVNTEAFF. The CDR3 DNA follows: TGTGCTTTGTCGACAGTGAACACTGAAGCTTTCTTT.

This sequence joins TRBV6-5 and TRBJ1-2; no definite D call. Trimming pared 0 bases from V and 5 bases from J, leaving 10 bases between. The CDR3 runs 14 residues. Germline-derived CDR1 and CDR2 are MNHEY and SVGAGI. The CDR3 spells CASSYSTTGYGYTF. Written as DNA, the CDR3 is TGTGCCAGCAGTTACTCGACGACGGGGTATGGCTACACCTTC.

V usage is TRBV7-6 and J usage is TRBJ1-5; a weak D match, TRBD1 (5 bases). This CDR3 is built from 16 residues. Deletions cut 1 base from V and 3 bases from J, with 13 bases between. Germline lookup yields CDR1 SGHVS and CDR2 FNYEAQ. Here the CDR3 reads CASSLGAAGYNQPQHF. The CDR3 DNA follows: TGTGCCAGCAGCTTAGGGGCGGCAGGGTACAATCAGCCCCAGCATTTT.

In DNA, the CDR3 is TGTGCCAGCAGTTACTCCGACAGCCTGTCCTACGAGCAGTACTTC. This encodes CASSYSDSLSYEQYF. The rearrangement links TRBV6-6 to TRBJ2-7, with a weak D call TRBD1 (5 bases). This CDR3 region has 15 residues. Deletions cut 0 bases from V and 1 base from J, with 10 bases between. Germline V gene sequence: CDR1 MNHNY, CDR2 SVGAGI (reference sequence).

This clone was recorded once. The CDR3 nucleotides read TGTGCCAGCAAGGTAGAGGCCCACGAGCAGTACTTC. Protein: CASKVEAHEQYF. The chain carries TRBV6-6 and TRBJ2-7, with D unresolved. The CDR3 is 12 residues long. Between the trimmed V and J ends, which lost 7 bases and 5 bases, there was a span of 12 bases. Germline V gene sequence: CDR1 MNHNY, CDR2 SVGAGI (reference sequence).

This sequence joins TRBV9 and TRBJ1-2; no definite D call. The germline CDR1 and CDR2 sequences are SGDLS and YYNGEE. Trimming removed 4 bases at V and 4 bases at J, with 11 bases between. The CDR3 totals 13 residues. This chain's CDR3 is CASSLGETYGYTF. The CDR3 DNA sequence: TGTGCCAGCAGCTTGGGAGAGACCTATGGCTACACCTTC.

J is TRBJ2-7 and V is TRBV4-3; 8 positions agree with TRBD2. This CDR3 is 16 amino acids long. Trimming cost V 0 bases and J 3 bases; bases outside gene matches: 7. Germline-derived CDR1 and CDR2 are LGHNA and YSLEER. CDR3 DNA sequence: TGCGCCAGCAGCCAAGATGAGAGTAGCGGGGTCTACGAGCAGTACTTC. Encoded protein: CASSQDESSGVYEQYF.